A single sample is the source of the 25 T cell receptor beta chains below, sequenced in a study of T-cell reconstitution after alpha-beta-depleted transplantation in children. This sample's TCRbeta library carried unique molecular identifier barcodes. TCRdb redid the calling of the PCR reads with MiXCR, one entry per CDR3 protein. This repertoire shows hundreds of thousands of distinct CDR3 sequences, 8.2% found once; its top ten account for less than 8%. This material consisted of PBMCs, mostly from graft donor cells, taken 180 days after TCRalphabeta/CD19-depleted stem cell transplant. The origin of the receptors is a male patient between 10 and 17 years old who had a stem cell transplant for acute lymphoblastic leukemia, so the T cells may come from the graft donor.

Ten or more counts support this clonotype. The chain carries TRBV20-1 and TRBJ1-2, with D unresolved. In germline, CDR1 is DFQATT, CDR2 SNEGSKA (reference sequence). The germline V and J ends were trimmed by 0 bases and 8 bases, with 16 bases remaining between them. This CDR3 region has 14 residues. The CDR3 DNA sequence: TGCAGTGCTAGAGAAGGGCCTTCAACGGGAGGCTACACCTTC. Translating it yields CSAREGPSTGGYTF.

Ten or more counts support this clonotype. The V call is TRBV10-3, the J call TRBJ2-7; no clear D. Looked up from germline, CDR1 is ENHRY and CDR2 is SYGVKD. This CDR3 is built from 11 residues. The V and J ends lost 2 bases and 2 bases respectively, with 1 base between them. The CDR3 loop reads CAISETYEQYF. The DNA for the CDR3 is TGTGCCATCAGTGAGACCTACGAGCAGTACTTC.

This clonotype was seen at least ten times. The V gene is TRBV6-2 or TRBV6-3, the J gene TRBJ1-5, with TRBD1 matching over 8 bases. The CDR3 sequence is 19 residues long. CDR1 is MNHEY, CDR2 SVGEGT, per germline. V lost 0 bases to trimming and J lost 3 bases; unmatched junction nucleotides: 13. CDR3 nucleotide sequence: TGTGCCAGCAGTTACTCGATTCTTAAGCGGGACAGGATCAATCAGCCCCAGCATTTT. Translated, it gives CASSYSILKRDRINQPQHF.

This clonotype appeared many times. This sequence joins TRBV7-9 and TRBJ1-1, with D possibly matching TRBD1 (5 bases). Deletions cut 4 bases from V and 7 bases from J, with 10 bases between. The germline gives CDR1 SEHNR, CDR2 FQNEAQ (reference sequence). CDR3 length equals 12 residues. CDR3: CASSSQGNEAFF. Written as DNA, the CDR3 is TGTGCCAGCAGCTCTCAGGGAAATGAAGCTTTCTTT.

This clonotype appeared many times. The chain uses TRBV12-3 or TRBV12-4 and TRBJ1-2; the match to TRBD1 covers 11 bases. This CDR3 has 17 residues. With 4 bases clipped from V and 10 bases from J, the junction kept 17 bases outside the gene matches. DNA of the CDR3: TGTGCCAGCAGTTCCCAAGGGGGGGCCGGGACAGGGGGTTACTACACCTTC. Its translation: CASSSQGGAGTGGYYTF.

Many counts were recorded for this clonotype. The chain recombines TRBV12-3 or TRBV12-4 with TRBJ1-2; no clear D. This CDR3 spans 15 amino acids. The V end was cut by 4 bases, the J end by 8 bases, with 20 bases between. The CDR3: CASSSQTGPFWGYTF. CDR3 in DNA: TGTGCCAGCAGTTCTCAGACGGGCCCCTTCTGGGGCTACACCTTC.

For this clonotype: A much more abundant neighbour one base away suggests this may be a read error. The CDR3 loop reads CARSFWGASQPQHF. The CDR3 coding sequence is TGTGCCAGGAGCTTCTGGGGGGCCAGTCAGCCCCAGCATTTT. V usage is TRBV13 and J usage is TRBJ1-5, with D possibly being TRBD1 (6 bases). This CDR3 is 14 amino acids long. Germline values: CDR1 PRHDT, CDR2 FYEKMQ (reference sequence).

About this clonotype itself: A much larger clonotype is one base distant, so this may be a read error. This chain's CDR3 is CSARASGGRYEQYF. CDR3 sequence (DNA): TGCAGTGCTAGGGCGTCGGGGGGCCGCTACGAGCAGTACTTC. This sequence joins TRBV20-1 and TRBJ2-7; tentatively, D is TRBD2 (7 bases). There are 14 residues in the CDR3. The V and J ends lost 3 bases and 3 bases respectively, with 15 bases between them. Germline V gene data show CDR1 as DFQATT and CDR2 as SNEGSKA (reference sequence).

This clonotype was seen a handful of times. The chain links TRBV18 to TRBJ2-7, with a tentative D call TRBD1 (5 bases). Germline loops: CDR1 KGHSH, CDR2 LQKENI. Trimming stripped 6 bases from V and 0 bases from J, with 12 bases between. The CDR3 is 14 amino acids. The CDR3 sequence is CASSPRQFSYEQYF. CDR3 bases: TGTGCCAGCTCCCCTCGACAGTTCTCCTACGAGCAGTACTTC.

This clonotype appeared many times. The chain uses TRBV29-1 and TRBJ2-1, with a weak D call TRBD2 (6 bases). V was pared by 3 bases and J by 7 bases, with 19 bases between. Germline V gene data show CDR1 as SQVTM and CDR2 as ANQGSEA. The CDR3 has 15 residues. The CDR3 is CSVDRGILDQNEQFF. Written as DNA, the CDR3 is TGCAGCGTTGATCGGGGGATACTCGACCAAAATGAGCAGTTCTTC.

A note on this clonotype: Since a much larger clone is just one base distant, this may be a read error. CDR3 nucleotides: TGTGCCAGCAGCTTCCGACCGGGACTCCTCCCTAGCACAGAAACGCAGTATTTT. Translating gives CASSFRPGLLPSTETQYF. The V and J genes are TRBV11-2 and TRBJ2-3; weak D call: TRBD2 (6 bases). The CDR3 runs 18 residues. Germline V CDR1 and CDR2: SGHAT, FQNNGV.

The chain joins TRBV4-3 to TRBJ1-2, with D uncertain. This CDR3 region has 13 residues. Trimming shortened V by 0 bases and J by 5 bases, and 7 bases separated the two germline ends. The germline V gene has CDR1 LGHNA and CDR2 YSLEER. As DNA, the CDR3 is TGCGCCAGCAGCCAAGAAAATGGGTATGGCTACACCTTC. Translated: CASSQENGYGYTF.

This clonotype was observed many times. V gene TRBV29-1 combines with J gene TRBJ1-1, with D maybe TRBD1 (5 bases). CDR3 length: 13 residues. V was shortened by 1 base and J by 5 bases, with 11 bases between the two germline ends. The germline CDR1 and CDR2 sequences are SQVTM and ANQGSEA. The DNA of the CDR3 is TGCAGCGTTGAAGGGAGGGGCTGGACTGAAGCTTTCTTT. Protein sequence: CSVEGRGWTEAFF.

This clonotype was observed at least ten times. The chain recombines TRBV29-1 with TRBJ2-7; 7 bases are a match to TRBD2. V trimming: 7 bases; J trimming: 2 bases; junction bases outside the gene matches: 2. The CDR3 covers 11 residues. Germline V CDR1 and CDR2: SQVTM, ANQGSEA. CDR3 coding DNA: TGCAGCGGCGGGACTACCTACGAGCAGTACTTC. It codes for CSGGTTYEQYF.

This clonotype was found many times. V gene TRBV28 combines with J gene TRBJ2-5; D is perhaps TRBD1 or TRBD2 (5 bases each). The V end lost 6 bases, the J end lost 5 bases, and 10 bases lay between the germline ends. Germline V CDR1 and CDR2: MDHEN, SYDVKM. This CDR3 has 12 amino acids. CDR3: CASRQGRETQYF. Here the CDR3 DNA reads TGTGCCAGCAGGCAGGGACGGGAGACCCAGTACTTC.

This clonotype was observed many times. The rearrangement joins TRBV5-1 to TRBJ2-7; 7 bases align to TRBD2. The CDR3 has 14 amino acids. CDR1 and CDR2 from the germline V gene are SGHRS and YFSETQ. V lost 3 bases and J lost 1; bases outside the gene matches: 4. In nucleotides, the CDR3 is TGCGCCAGCAGCTCCCTGCGGGGGTCCTACGAGCAGTACTTC. Translation gives CASSSLRGSYEQYF.

This clonotype was recorded at least ten times. The rearrangement joins TRBV6-1 to TRBJ2-7, with 7 nucleotides matching TRBD1. Germline V lookup: CDR1 MNHNS, CDR2 SASEGT. The CDR3 loop spans 16 amino acids. The trim removed 3 bases at V and 3 bases at J, leaving 11 bases unmatched. This chain's CDR3 is CASSDPTTGWSYEQYF. The CDR3 DNA follows: TGTGCCAGCAGTGATCCGACGACAGGGTGGAGCTACGAGCAGTACTTC.

This clonotype showed up many times. The chain uses TRBV9 and TRBJ2-3; 10 bases match TRBD2. V shed 2 bases, J shed 4 bases, and the junction held 4 bases outside the gene matches. CDR3 length equals 15 residues. Germline CDR1 is SGDLS and CDR2 is YYNGEE. The CDR3 DNA reads as TGTGCCAGCAGCGTGGGGCTAGCGGGAGCAGATACGCAGTATTTT. Translation: CASSVGLAGADTQYF.

The table lists this clonotype with many counts. V is TRBV6-2 or TRBV6-3 and J is TRBJ2-2, with D maybe TRBD2 (6 bases). CDR3 size: 20 residues. CDR1 and CDR2 from the germline V gene are MNHEY and SVGEGT. Trimming pared 6 bases from V and 0 bases from J, leaving 26 bases between. The CDR3 DNA reads as TGTGCCAGCAGCTACCCCCTCAGCTTAGCGGTGTTGCCGAACACCGGGGAGCTGTTTTTT. Protein product: CASSYPLSLAVLPNTGELFF.

This clonotype was detected many times. The chain recombines TRBV12-3 or TRBV12-4 with TRBJ1-5, with unresolved D. Trimming left V 2 bases short and J 3 bases short, with 17 bases between. The CDR3 sequence is 17 residues long. In DNA form, the CDR3 reads TGTGCCAGCAGTTTACGACTACCTGGGGTTGACAATCAGCCCCAGCATTTT. It codes for CASSLRLPGVDNQPQHF.

The chain uses TRBV3-1 and TRBJ2-4, with D perhaps matching TRBD1 (6 bases). Germline CDR1 LGHDT, CDR2 YNNKEL (reference sequence). The V end was cut by 8 bases, the J end by 5 bases, with 16 bases between. The CDR3 loop spans 14 amino acids. The CDR3 bases are TGTGCCAGCTCCAAGGGGGACCCCGAAAACATTCAGTACTTC. It codes for CASSKGDPENIQYF.

With regard to this clonotype: A much larger clone sits a single nucleotide away, making a read error possible. V and J are TRBV7-8 and TRBJ2-7; unclear D gene. Germline assignment: CDR1 SGHVS and CDR2 FQNEAQ. This CDR3 is 15 amino acids long. V lost 4 bases, J lost 5 bases, and 18 bases lay in between. CDR3 sequence: CASSSRVPAANEQYF. CDR3 nucleotides: TGTGCCAGCAGCTCCCGGGTTCCGGCAGCCAACGAGCAGTACTTC.

This clonotype occurred many times. This chain uses TRBV6-1 with TRBJ1-2; D is ambiguous. CDR1 and CDR2 (germline): MNHNS, SASEGT. CDR3 length: 12 amino acids. V was pared by 7 bases and J by 5 bases, with 11 bases between. This chain's CDR3 is CASTDGIYGYTF. DNA for the CDR3: TGTGCCAGCACGGACGGGATATATGGCTACACCTTC.

The V gene is TRBV7-6, the J gene TRBJ2-1; D is uncertain. From germline, CDR1 is SGHVS and CDR2 FNYEAQ. Trimming took off 1 base at V and 2 bases at J, with 9 bases between the two ends. The length of the CDR3 is 15 residues. The CDR3 sequence is CASSLEAGAYNEQFF. CDR3 DNA sequence: TGTGCCAGCAGCTTAGAAGCAGGAGCCTACAATGAGCAGTTCTTC.

This clonotype showed up many times. V usage is TRBV7-2 and J usage is TRBJ1-5; TRBD1 is a possible D gene (5 bases). V was clipped by 5 bases and J by 6 bases, with 17 bases between them. The CDR3 contains 15 residues. The germline gives CDR1 SGHTA, CDR2 FQGNSA. The DNA of the CDR3 is TGTGCCAGCAGCCTCTTGCCAGGGAGAATTCAGCCCCAGCATTTT. Amino acid sequence: CASSLLPGRIQPQHF. The variable domain in full, with the rest retrieved from reference TRBV7-2 and TRBJ1-5, is GAGVSQSPSNKVTEKGKDVELRCDPISGHTALYWYRQSLGQGLEFLIYFQGNSAPDKSGLPSDRFSAERTGGSVSTLTIQRTQQEDSAVYLCASSLLPGRIQPQHFGDGTRLSIL.